The sequence of this TCR beta chain was determined in a study of T cell changes during pregnancy in multiple sclerosis. The protocol was immunoSEQ multiplex PCR, while the TCRdb copy is restricted to in-frame clones and leaves out a portion. The repertoire includes 69,000 or so clones, roughly 92% of them detected once, and approximately 2.1% sits in the top ten. Trimming cost V 6 bases and J 7 bases; bases outside gene matches: 8. CDR3 length equals 14 residues. CDR1 and CDR2 from the germline V gene are MGHRA and YSYEKL. The rearrangement links TRBV4-1 to TRBJ2-1; TRBD2 matches 8 bases. The specimen was peripheral blood, collected before pregnancy. The TCR comes from a female donor with multiple sclerosis, enrolled in a pregnancy study. The DNA of the CDR3 is TGCGCCAGCAGGGCGACGGGAGGGCCGAATGAGCAGTTCTTC. Encoded protein: CASRATGGPNEQFF.